This paragraph covers one TCR beta chain sequence. What it binds is unknown. The source of the sample is a study of cytotoxic CD8 clonotypes in ibrutinib-treated CLL. General study points: Clonality increased with ibrutinib response but returned toward baseline at progression.

Measured with immunoSEQ multiplex PCR; TCRdb has only the in-frame clones, and not every one. The data show over 110,000 clones, with around 93% seen just once and roughly a tenth held by the top ten. Germline CDR1 reads SQVTM; CDR2 reads ANQGSEA. The germline V and J ends were trimmed by 7 bases and 0 bases, with 13 bases remaining between them. This CDR3 is 15 amino acids long. The rearrangement links TRBV29-1 to TRBJ2-6, with D perhaps matching TRBD2 (7 bases). The sequenced sample was PBMCs, obtained after 12 months of ibrutinib treatment. This clonotype originated in a human donor with chronic lymphocytic leukemia. For the CDR3, the DNA is TGCAGCGCCAGGGAGGGGGTCTCTGGGGCCAACGTCCTGACTTTC. Its protein product is CSAREGVSGANVLTF.